This T cell receptor (beta chain) came from a study of CD8 T cells in ankylosing spondylitis (dated by TCRdb to between 2016 and 2019). Some background on the complete study: The study profiled T cell receptor beta repertoires in healthy donors and ankylosing spondylitis patients to find disease-linked TCR variants. The whole study cohort included over 85 healthy donors and under 30 ankylosing spondylitis patients. Samples of peripheral blood were taken, and for ankylosing spondylitis patients, synovial fluid was collected as well. Here is what the overall study found, with its caveats: A CD8+ phenotype was shown by the disease-linked clones, which were found at relatively low frequencies in peripheral blood. Some of the motif variants had been reported before in the synovial fluid and blood of reactive arthritis patients, a finding that suggests common disease-initiation mechanisms. According to the report, matched synovial fluid samples from ankylosing spondylitis patients were significantly enriched for the disease-linked clones. Blood from ankylosing spondylitis patients appeared to be characterized by a TCR beta motif composed of under 10 highly homologous amino acid variants.

Sequencing was carried out with an Illumina HiSeq 2500. Quantitative 5'-RACE with molecular barcodes was used to prepare TCR beta libraries. Per the original workflow: A new computational method, built on a probabilistic model of VDJ rearrangement, was used to identify disease-linked TCR variants. TCRdb trimmed the raw reads at Q25, called clones with MiXCR and kept productive beta chains. A single entry per CDR3 protein holds the most common genes and DNA from its merged rows. TCRdb, rather than the study authors, made the V and J calls. The sample table lists 300,000 to 400,000 distinct CDR3 sequences, around 10% of them with a count of one. Jointly, the top ten make up roughly 9% of the sample. In its sample, this clonotype was seen many times. Its target antigen remains unknown. No base quality values were provided; no much bigger clone lies one nucleotide off. There are 14 amino acids in the CDR3, from cysteine to phenylalanine inclusive. CDR3 DNA is the only sequence kept; it has 42 bases, read in frame from the first base. Between the V and J ends, shortened by 3 bases and 10 bases respectively, the junction contains 16 bases.

This chain joins TRBV12-3 or TRBV12-4 to TRBJ2-1, with the D call tentatively TRBD1 or TRBD2, each fitting 5 bases. Material for sequencing was blood, either unsorted or a sorted T cell fraction (not recorded which). This sequence was found in a female donor with ankylosing spondylitis or in good health (not recorded which). The nucleotide sequence is given as TGTGCCAGCAGTTTCGACGGGGCGAACAGCGAGCAGTTCTTC. It specifies CASSFDGANSEQFF.